The sequence of this T cell receptor beta chain was determined in a study of blood T cell repertoires in COVID-19. Authors' analysis steps: Researchers report that nucleated cell counts were estimated from reference gene primer amplification. Generated by immunoSEQ multiplex PCR, the TCRdb table keeps only in-frame clones and is missing some. V and J calls and clone size are those listed in that table; D and trimming were worked out from the DNA. The data show 200,000 to 250,000 clones, 65% to 90% seen once. Germline V gene data show CDR1 as LNHDA and CDR2 as SQIVND (reference sequence). V gave up 5 bases and J gave up 2 bases; unmatched junction bases: 12. This CDR3 spans 16 amino acids. Recruitment covered over 20 US areas and drew participants whose ages spanned roughly 18 to 100 years. Assignments of participants to cohorts depended upon their own reported clinical history.

This chain connects TRBV19 to TRBJ2-7, with 7 bases fitting TRBD2. The specimen sequenced was PBMCs or T cells enriched from blood (not recorded which). This clonotype originated in a woman in her thirties or forties with acute COVID-19. CDR3 sequence reads: CASSPPMGEGAYEQYF. DNA for the CDR3: TGTGCCAGTAGTCCCCCCATGGGGGAGGGCGCCTACGAGCAGTACTTC.